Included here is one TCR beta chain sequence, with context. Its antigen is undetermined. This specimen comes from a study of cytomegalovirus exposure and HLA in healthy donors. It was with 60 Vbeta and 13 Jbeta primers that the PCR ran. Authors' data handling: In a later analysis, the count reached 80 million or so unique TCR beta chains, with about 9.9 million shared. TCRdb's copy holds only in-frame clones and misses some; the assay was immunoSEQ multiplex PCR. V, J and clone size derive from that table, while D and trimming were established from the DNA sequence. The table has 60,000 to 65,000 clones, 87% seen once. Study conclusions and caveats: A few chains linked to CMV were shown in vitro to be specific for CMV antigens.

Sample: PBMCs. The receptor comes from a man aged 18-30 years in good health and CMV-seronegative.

CDR3 DNA sequence: TGTGCCTGGAGTGAACAGGCTCAAGAGACCCAGTACTTC. This gives the protein CAWSEQAQETQYF. The chain links TRBV30 to TRBJ2-5; tentative D call: TRBD1 (5 bases). CDR1 and CDR2 (germline): GTSNPN, SVGIG (reference sequence). Trimming pared 1 base from V and 2 bases from J, leaving 8 bases between. This CDR3 comprises 13 residues.